This T cell receptor (beta chain) was sequenced for a study of graft-versus-host responses after intestinal transplantation. With respect to this clone: Its antigen remains unidentified.

The table came from immunoSEQ multiplex PCR; TCRdb's copy has only in-frame clones and leaves some out. The sample includes tens of thousands of clones, 82% of them seen just once. This CDR3 has 13 residues. V shed 9 bases and J shed 0 bases, with 9 bases lying between them. Germline values: CDR1 LNHDA, CDR2 SQIVND (reference sequence). Study results and limitations: Some GvH clones were seen earlier in gut or blood, suggesting intestinal origin.

This chain joins TRBV19 and TRBJ1-5; no clear D gene. This specimen was unstimulated CD4+ T cells sorted from spleen or lymph node cells, taken before intestinal transplant. This TCR was sampled from a human donor who received an intestinal transplant. CDR3 residues: CARQAYSNQPQHF. CDR3 in DNA: TGTGCCAGGCAGGCTTATAGCAATCAGCCCCAGCATTTT.